This T cell receptor (beta chain) was sequenced in a study of PD-L1 blockade in urothelial cancer. This clone was observed once. The assay was immunoSEQ multiplex PCR, and TCRdb's table has in-frame clones only and misses some. The sample consists of tens of thousands of clones, roughly 87% of them appearing once. Per germline, CDR1 LNHDA and CDR2 SQIVND (reference sequence). This CDR3 comprises 13 residues. With 5 bases removed from V and 2 bases from J, the gap between germline ends came to 9 bases. The clonotype was recovered from a man aged 70 or older with urothelial cancer. The rearrangement links TRBV19 to TRBJ1-2; D is unclear. The specimen comprised PBMCs, sampled around atezolizumab (anti-PD-L1) treatment. CDR3 bases: TGTGCCAGTAGTCTTGGAGCAAACTATGGCTACACCTTC. Residues: CASSLGANYGYTF.